This T cell receptor beta chain was retrieved from a study of spatial heterogeneity in lung cancer. Overall study: Compared with alpha-chain sequences, beta-chain sequences were consistently detected in greater numbers.

The CDR3 has 14 amino acids. Germline V gives CDR1 SGDLS, CDR2 YYNGEE. The junction had 3 bases not matched to a gene; V was cut back by 0 bases and J by 4 bases. Every individual TCR cDNA molecule carried its own unique molecular identifier, which allowed correction of PCR and sequencing errors. TCRdb passed the 5' RACE reads through MiXCR, listing each CDR3 protein once. The sample shows 25,000 or so distinct CDR3 sequences, 3.3% of them seen only once. Time point noted: sample taken at primary tumor resection. Frozen PBMC, nontumor lung or tumor provided whole RNA, which was sequenced unsorted. Sequencing was performed on PBMCs, taken at surgery. This sequence joins TRBV9 and TRBJ2-7; 8 nucleotides align to TRBD2. The receptor comes from a female donor with early-stage non-small cell lung cancer. CDR3 DNA: TGTGCCAGCAGCGTAGCGGGAGGGCCTTACGAGCAGTACTTC. Its protein is CASSVAGGPYEQYF.